One sample yielded the 32 T cell receptor beta chains listed below, sequenced in a study of control samples from healthy donors and cancer patients. Profiled with immunoSEQ multiplex PCR; TCRdb holds only in-frame clones, not every one. Among about 150,000 clones listed, approximately 94% were seen once. Input material: blood. These receptors came from a woman aged 40 to 50 in good health.

CDR3 region: CASSEADRGLGEQYF. The CDR3 coding sequence is TGCGCCAGCAGCGAAGCCGACAGGGGGCTCGGGGAGCAGTACTTC. V and J are TRBV5-1 and TRBJ2-7; 10 bases are a match to TRBD1. The CDR3 is made up of 15 amino acids. Germline CDR1 reads SGHRS; CDR2 reads YFSETQ. The trim removed 4 bases at V and 7 bases at J, leaving 11 bases unmatched. The full variable domain, with the rest looked up from reference TRBV5-1 and TRBJ2-7, is KAGVTQTPRYLIKTRGQQVTLSCSPISGHRSVSWYQQTPGQGLQFLFEYFSETQRNKGNFPGRFSGRQFSNSRSEMNVSTLELGDSALYLCASSEADRGLGEQYFGPGTRLTVT.

A word on this clone: A read error may produce the germline difference seen at one junction end. The gene calls are TRBV9 and TRBJ2-1; the D is unclear. This CDR3 region has 15 residues. Germline lookup yields CDR1 SGDLS and CDR2 YYNGEE. CDR3 amino acids: CASSVGVTSHNEQFF. Written as DNA, the CDR3 is TGTGCCAGCAGCGTAGGAGTTACCTCCCACAATGAGCAGTTCTTC.

Here the CDR3 reads CASSSLQGGAYTEAFF. CDR3 DNA sequence: TGTGCCAGCAGCTCCCTACAGGGAGGCGCTTACACTGAAGCTTTCTTT. This chain connects TRBV7-3 to TRBJ1-1, with D possibly being TRBD1 (6 bases). The V end was cut by 4 bases, the J end by 3 bases, with 18 bases between. CDR3 length: 16 residues. The germline CDR1 and CDR2 sequences are SGHTA and FQGTGA. Combining the CDR3 with reference TRBV7-3 and TRBJ1-1 gives the whole variable domain GAGVSQTPSNKVTEKGKYVELRCDPISGHTALYWYRQSLGQGPEFLIYFQGTGAADDSGLPNDRFFAVRPEGSVSTLKIQRTERGDSAVYLCASSSLQGGAYTEAFFGQGTRLTVV.

V gene TRBV5-6 combines with J gene TRBJ2-1; 9 nucleotides agree with TRBD1. The length of the CDR3 is 16 residues. The germline CDR1 and CDR2 sequences are SGHDT and YYEEEE. Unmatched junction bases numbered 11, after V lost 3 bases and J lost 7 bases. DNA of the CDR3: TGTGCCAGCAGCTCCTCCGACAGGGGGGATATTAATGAGCAGTTCTTC. It codes for CASSSSDRGDINEQFF.

The gene calls are TRBV7-3 and TRBJ1-5; no clear D gene. Trimming removed 1 base from V and 5 bases from J, with 6 bases in between. The germline V gene has CDR1 SGHTA and CDR2 FQGTGA. The CDR3 is made up of 13 amino acids. The DNA for the CDR3 is TGTGCCAGCAGCTTAAACGGGGATCAGCCCCAGCATTTT. Residues: CASSLNGDQPQHF.

V and J are TRBV4-1 and TRBJ1-2; 8 bases match TRBD1. CDR1 is MGHRA and CDR2 is YSYEKL in the germline V gene. The CDR3 consists of 14 residues. The J segment lost 5 bases and the V segment lost 1 base, leaving 3 bases of the junction unmatched. The CDR3 spells CASSQGTGYYGYTF. The CDR3 coding sequence is TGCGCCAGCAGCCAAGGGACAGGGTATTATGGCTACACCTTC.

V usage is TRBV19 and J usage is TRBJ1-4; D is unclear. This CDR3 is built from 18 residues. In germline, CDR1 is LNHDA, CDR2 SQIVND (reference sequence). With 1 base removed from V and 4 bases from J, the gap between germline ends came to 19 bases. Here the CDR3 reads CASSIAGRPTPDNEKLFF. The DNA of the CDR3 is TGTGCCAGTAGTATAGCTGGACGCCCCACACCAGATAATGAAAAACTGTTTTTT.

The V gene is TRBV3-1 (or the pseudogene TRBV3-2), the J gene TRBJ2-1, with D possibly TRBD2 on 6 matching bases. CDR1 LGHDT and CDR2 YNNKEL come from the germline V gene (reference sequence). V was cut by 1 base and J by 9 bases, with 13 bases left in between. The CDR3 totals 14 residues. The CDR3: CASSQGPGVGEQFF. In DNA, the CDR3 is TGTGCCAGCAGCCAAGGCCCGGGAGTGGGTGAGCAGTTCTTC.

J is TRBJ2-7 and V is TRBV9; a possible D gene is TRBD1 (5 bases). The CDR3 has 14 residues. V was cut by 0 bases and J by 2 bases, with 9 bases left in between. Germline-derived CDR1 and CDR2 are SGDLS and YYNGEE. The CDR3, as DNA: TGTGCCAGCAGCGTAGGACAGACAACCTACGAGCAGTACTTC. This gives the protein CASSVGQTTYEQYF.

This sequence joins TRBV6-5 and TRBJ2-7; D possibly corresponds to TRBD2 (7 bases). Germline V gene data show CDR1 as MNHEY and CDR2 as SVGAGI. The CDR3 runs 13 residues. V lost 8 bases and J lost 6, with 17 bases in between. Written as DNA, the CDR3 is TGTGCCAGCTGGGAGGGGGACCGCTCCGAGCAGTACTTC. This codes for CASWEGDRSEQYF.

The chain carries TRBV21-1 and TRBJ1-4; the table gives TRBD1 as D, unverified against the DNA. TRBV21-1 is a pseudogene. This CDR3 contains 16 residues. CDR3 loop: CASSKLKTAFNEKLFF. CDR3 DNA: TGTGCCAGCAGCAAATTAAAGACAGCATTTAATGAAAAACTGTTTTTT.

The chain carries TRBV10-1 and TRBJ2-3, with a weak D call TRBD2 (6 bases). Germline-derived CDR1 and CDR2 are WNHNN and SYGVQD (reference sequence). The CDR3 is made up of 15 amino acids. V gave up 5 bases and J gave up 4 bases, with 16 bases separating them. CDR3 in DNA: TGCGCCAGCAGTCCGACAGTGGGACTTTCAGATACGCAGTATTTT. The encoded protein is CASSPTVGLSDTQYF.

The V and J genes are TRBV14 and TRBJ1-1; 9 nucleotides align to TRBD1. CDR1 is SGHDN and CDR2 is FVKESK in the germline V gene. CDR3 length: 15 amino acids. V shed 4 bases, J shed 1 base, and the junction held 4 bases outside the gene matches. CDR3 in amino acids: CASSPETGGNTEAFF. CDR3 sequence (DNA): TGTGCCAGCAGCCCGGAGACAGGGGGGAACACTGAAGCTTTCTTT.

The gene calls are TRBV29-1 and TRBJ2-7, with 8 bases aligning to TRBD1. Germline V gives CDR1 SQVTM, CDR2 ANQGSEA. V dropped 5 bases and J dropped 5; count of bases not matched to a gene: 11. The CDR3 contains 14 residues. CDR3 DNA: TGCAGCGTTTCCGTAATCGGACAGGGCAACGAGCAGTACTTC. It yields the protein CSVSVIGQGNEQYF.

The rearrangement joins TRBV28 to TRBJ2-2, with a possible D match to TRBD2 (6 bases). The CDR3 loop spans 15 amino acids. Trimming stripped 5 bases from V and 3 bases from J, with 13 bases between. The V gene's germline CDR1 is MDHEN and CDR2 SYDVKM. CDR3 sequence (DNA): TGTGCCAGCAGTCTGGGGACTTTATACACCGGGGAGCTGTTTTTT. Protein sequence: CASSLGTLYTGELFF.

The J gene is TRBJ2-7, the V gene TRBV6-5; 11 nucleotides agree with TRBD2. Unmatched junction bases numbered 2, after V lost 7 bases and J lost 3 bases. Germline CDR1 MNHEY, CDR2 SVGAGI. The length of the CDR3 is 13 residues. CDR3 sequence: CASTTSGSYEQYF. The CDR3 DNA reads TGTGCCAGCACCACTAGCGGGAGCTACGAGCAGTACTTC.

The gene calls are TRBV12-5 and TRBJ1-3; D uncertain. The CDR3 runs 16 residues. With 1 base removed from V and 2 bases from J, the gap between germline ends came to 12 bases. Germline V gene lookup returns CDR1 LGHNT and CDR2 FRNRAP. CDR3 DNA: TGTGCTAGTGGTTTGGCGGGGAGGGCGACTGGAAACACCATATATTTT. Its protein product is CASGLAGRATGNTIYF.

The V gene is TRBV5-1, the J gene TRBJ1-4; D might be TRBD1 (5 bases). V lost 4 bases and J 4 bases, leaving 11 bases between the germline ends. The CDR3 length is 14 residues. Per the germline V gene, CDR1 is SGHRS and CDR2 is YFSETQ. The CDR3 loop reads CASSVRDSNEKLFF. The CDR3 DNA reads as TGCGCCAGCAGCGTCCGAGACAGTAATGAAAAACTGTTTTTT.

This clone was detected once. The chain is built from TRBV11-2 and TRBJ2-1; D could derive from TRBD1 or TRBD2 (5 bases each). There are 18 residues in the CDR3. Germline lookup yields CDR1 SGHAT and CDR2 FQNNGV. Trimming cost V 0 bases and J 0 bases, with 15 bases left between them. The DNA of the CDR3 is TGTGCCAGCAGCTTAGAGGGGGTTCTAAGCGGCTCCTACAATGAGCAGTTCTTC. Translation gives CASSLEGVLSGSYNEQFF.

The chain joins TRBV7-6 to TRBJ1-5, with 8 bases aligning to TRBD1. The CDR3 sequence is 14 residues long. Germline CDR1 and CDR2: SGHVS and FNYEAQ. V lost 5 bases, J lost 1 base, and 1 base stayed unmatched. The CDR3, as DNA: TGTGCCAGCAGCGGACAGGGAAGCAATCAGCCCCAGCATTTT. As protein: CASSGQGSNQPQHF. Full variable domain (remainder filled in from reference TRBV7-6 and TRBJ1-5): GAGVSQSPRYKVTKRGQDVALRCDPISGHVSLYWYRQALGQGPEFLTYFNYEAQQDKSGLPNDRFSAERPEGSISTLTIQRTEQRDSAMYRCASSGQGSNQPQHFGDGTRLSIL.

J is TRBJ1-6 and V is TRBV7-2; D not resolved. Germline V gene sequence: CDR1 SGHTA, CDR2 FQGNSA. Trimming cost V 3 bases and J 7 bases, with 7 bases left between them. The CDR3 contains 13 residues. CDR3 nucleotide sequence: TGTGCCAGCAGCTTTCAGGAAAATTCACCCCTCCACTTT. Amino acids: CASSFQENSPLHF. The whole variable domain, filled in from reference TRBV7-2 and TRBJ1-6, reads GAGVSQSPSNKVTEKGKDVELRCDPISGHTALYWYRQSLGQGLEFLIYFQGNSAPDKSGLPSDRFSAERTGGSVSTLTIQRTQQEDSAVYLCASSFQENSPLHFGNGTRLTVT.

The chain joins TRBV28 to TRBJ1-1; possible D gene TRBD1, 6 bases. Germline values: CDR1 MDHEN, CDR2 SYDVKM. V dropped 8 bases and J dropped 11 bases, with 18 bases sitting between them. The CDR3 has 12 residues. CDR3 in DNA: TGTGCCAGCGGGTATTCAGGGGCCTGGGCTTTCTTT. Encoded protein: CASGYSGAWAFF.

The genes are TRBV11-2 and TRBJ2-5, with TRBD2 identical over 7 bases. The CDR3 is 16 amino acids. Trimming removed 5 bases from V and 2 bases from J; junction bases left unmatched: 11. Germline V gene lookup returns CDR1 SGHAT and CDR2 FQNNGV. The CDR3 sequence is CASSPLQAGLQETQYF. The CDR3, as DNA: TGTGCCAGCAGCCCCCTCCAAGCGGGGCTACAAGAGACCCAGTACTTC. The full variable domain, in which reference TRBV11-2 and TRBJ2-5 provide the parts outside the CDR3, is EAGVAQSPRYKIIEKRQSVAFWCNPISGHATLYWYQQILGQGPKLLIQFQNNGVVDDSQLPKDRFSAERLKGVDSTLKIQPAKLEDSAVYLCASSPLQAGLQETQYFGPGTRLLVL.

This rearrangement joins TRBV6-7 to TRBJ1-6; D is unclear. TRBV6-7 is flagged as an ORF with uncertain function. V dropped 11 bases and J dropped 7 bases, with 12 bases sitting between them. This CDR3 has 12 amino acids. This CDR3 is CAPHDWNSPLHF. CDR3 DNA: TGTGCCCCCCACGATTGGAATTCACCCCTCCACTTT.

The chain joins TRBV7-9 to TRBJ1-1; no firm D call. The length of the CDR3 is 14 residues. The V gene lost 4 bases and the J gene lost 0 bases, with 9 bases spanning the gap. Germline CDR1 SEHNR, CDR2 FQNEAQ (reference sequence). In DNA, the CDR3 is TGTGCCAGCAGCTGGGGAGACATGAACACTGAAGCTTTCTTT. Translated, it gives CASSWGDMNTEAFF.

The chain uses TRBV5-6 and TRBJ2-5; D is ambiguous. V lost 4 bases and J lost 0, with 13 bases in between. Germline lookup yields CDR1 SGHDT and CDR2 YYEEEE. This CDR3 region has 15 residues. This CDR3 is CASSGIGRDQETQYF. CDR3 coding DNA: TGTGCCAGCAGCGGGATCGGCAGAGACCAAGAGACCCAGTACTTC. Looking up the rest from reference TRBV5-6 and TRBJ2-5 gives the full variable domain: DAGVTQSPTHLIKTRGQQVTLRCSPKSGHDTVSWYQQALGQGPQFIFQYYEEEERQRGNFPDRFSGHQFPNYSSELNVNALLLGDSALYLCASSGIGRDQETQYFGPGTRLLVL.

J is TRBJ1-1 and V is TRBV12-3 or TRBV12-4; D is undetermined. The CDR3 has 13 residues. The V gene lost 2 bases and the J gene lost 4 bases, with 8 bases spanning the gap. The CDR3, as DNA: TGTGCCAGCAGTTTACGGTTTGGCACTGAAGCTTTCTTT. Amino acid sequence: CASSLRFGTEAFF.

V and J are TRBV5-4 and TRBJ2-1; 11 bases are a match to TRBD2. V lost 0 bases to trimming and J lost 8 bases; unmatched junction nucleotides: 10. The germline V gene encodes CDR1 SGHNT and CDR2 YYREEE (reference sequence). The CDR3 consists of 17 residues. The CDR3 coding sequence is TGTGCCAGCAGCTTGGTAAAGTCCACTAGCGGGAGCGATGAGCAGTTCTTC. As protein: CASSLVKSTSGSDEQFF.

V gene TRBV9 combines with J gene TRBJ1-2; possible D gene TRBD1, 6 bases. Germline loops: CDR1 SGDLS, CDR2 YYNGEE. V lost 1 base and J 5 bases, leaving 18 bases between the germline ends. The CDR3 consists of 16 residues. The CDR3 loop reads CASSVTPRGGRYGYTF. The CDR3 DNA reads as TGTGCCAGCAGCGTAACTCCCCGGGGGGGCCGATATGGCTACACCTTC.

The chain couples TRBV30 to TRBJ1-5; no reliable D call. Trimming took off 1 base at V and 3 bases at J, with 7 bases between the two ends. The CDR3 is 13 amino acids. CDR1 and CDR2 from the germline V gene are GTSNPN and SVGIG (reference sequence). CDR3 protein: CAWSGEPNQPQHF. The CDR3 DNA reads TGTGCCTGGAGTGGGGAACCCAATCAGCCCCAGCATTTT.

The chain uses TRBV7-6 and TRBJ2-7; no definite D call. V was cut by 2 bases and J by 2 bases, with 19 bases left in between. Germline CDR1 is SGHVS and CDR2 is FNYEAQ. The CDR3 contains 17 residues. The CDR3 here is CASSLSTVSRRAYEQYF. The CDR3 coding sequence is TGTGCCAGCAGCTTATCTACCGTCAGTCGAAGAGCCTACGAGCAGTACTTC.

The V and J genes are TRBV6-5 and TRBJ2-1; D is uncertain. This CDR3 has 13 amino acids. V was clipped by 4 bases and J by 5 bases, with 9 bases between them. From germline, CDR1 is MNHEY and CDR2 SVGAGI. The CDR3 protein is CASSFQVHNEQFF. CDR3 sequence (DNA): TGTGCCAGCAGTTTCCAGGTACACAATGAGCAGTTCTTC.